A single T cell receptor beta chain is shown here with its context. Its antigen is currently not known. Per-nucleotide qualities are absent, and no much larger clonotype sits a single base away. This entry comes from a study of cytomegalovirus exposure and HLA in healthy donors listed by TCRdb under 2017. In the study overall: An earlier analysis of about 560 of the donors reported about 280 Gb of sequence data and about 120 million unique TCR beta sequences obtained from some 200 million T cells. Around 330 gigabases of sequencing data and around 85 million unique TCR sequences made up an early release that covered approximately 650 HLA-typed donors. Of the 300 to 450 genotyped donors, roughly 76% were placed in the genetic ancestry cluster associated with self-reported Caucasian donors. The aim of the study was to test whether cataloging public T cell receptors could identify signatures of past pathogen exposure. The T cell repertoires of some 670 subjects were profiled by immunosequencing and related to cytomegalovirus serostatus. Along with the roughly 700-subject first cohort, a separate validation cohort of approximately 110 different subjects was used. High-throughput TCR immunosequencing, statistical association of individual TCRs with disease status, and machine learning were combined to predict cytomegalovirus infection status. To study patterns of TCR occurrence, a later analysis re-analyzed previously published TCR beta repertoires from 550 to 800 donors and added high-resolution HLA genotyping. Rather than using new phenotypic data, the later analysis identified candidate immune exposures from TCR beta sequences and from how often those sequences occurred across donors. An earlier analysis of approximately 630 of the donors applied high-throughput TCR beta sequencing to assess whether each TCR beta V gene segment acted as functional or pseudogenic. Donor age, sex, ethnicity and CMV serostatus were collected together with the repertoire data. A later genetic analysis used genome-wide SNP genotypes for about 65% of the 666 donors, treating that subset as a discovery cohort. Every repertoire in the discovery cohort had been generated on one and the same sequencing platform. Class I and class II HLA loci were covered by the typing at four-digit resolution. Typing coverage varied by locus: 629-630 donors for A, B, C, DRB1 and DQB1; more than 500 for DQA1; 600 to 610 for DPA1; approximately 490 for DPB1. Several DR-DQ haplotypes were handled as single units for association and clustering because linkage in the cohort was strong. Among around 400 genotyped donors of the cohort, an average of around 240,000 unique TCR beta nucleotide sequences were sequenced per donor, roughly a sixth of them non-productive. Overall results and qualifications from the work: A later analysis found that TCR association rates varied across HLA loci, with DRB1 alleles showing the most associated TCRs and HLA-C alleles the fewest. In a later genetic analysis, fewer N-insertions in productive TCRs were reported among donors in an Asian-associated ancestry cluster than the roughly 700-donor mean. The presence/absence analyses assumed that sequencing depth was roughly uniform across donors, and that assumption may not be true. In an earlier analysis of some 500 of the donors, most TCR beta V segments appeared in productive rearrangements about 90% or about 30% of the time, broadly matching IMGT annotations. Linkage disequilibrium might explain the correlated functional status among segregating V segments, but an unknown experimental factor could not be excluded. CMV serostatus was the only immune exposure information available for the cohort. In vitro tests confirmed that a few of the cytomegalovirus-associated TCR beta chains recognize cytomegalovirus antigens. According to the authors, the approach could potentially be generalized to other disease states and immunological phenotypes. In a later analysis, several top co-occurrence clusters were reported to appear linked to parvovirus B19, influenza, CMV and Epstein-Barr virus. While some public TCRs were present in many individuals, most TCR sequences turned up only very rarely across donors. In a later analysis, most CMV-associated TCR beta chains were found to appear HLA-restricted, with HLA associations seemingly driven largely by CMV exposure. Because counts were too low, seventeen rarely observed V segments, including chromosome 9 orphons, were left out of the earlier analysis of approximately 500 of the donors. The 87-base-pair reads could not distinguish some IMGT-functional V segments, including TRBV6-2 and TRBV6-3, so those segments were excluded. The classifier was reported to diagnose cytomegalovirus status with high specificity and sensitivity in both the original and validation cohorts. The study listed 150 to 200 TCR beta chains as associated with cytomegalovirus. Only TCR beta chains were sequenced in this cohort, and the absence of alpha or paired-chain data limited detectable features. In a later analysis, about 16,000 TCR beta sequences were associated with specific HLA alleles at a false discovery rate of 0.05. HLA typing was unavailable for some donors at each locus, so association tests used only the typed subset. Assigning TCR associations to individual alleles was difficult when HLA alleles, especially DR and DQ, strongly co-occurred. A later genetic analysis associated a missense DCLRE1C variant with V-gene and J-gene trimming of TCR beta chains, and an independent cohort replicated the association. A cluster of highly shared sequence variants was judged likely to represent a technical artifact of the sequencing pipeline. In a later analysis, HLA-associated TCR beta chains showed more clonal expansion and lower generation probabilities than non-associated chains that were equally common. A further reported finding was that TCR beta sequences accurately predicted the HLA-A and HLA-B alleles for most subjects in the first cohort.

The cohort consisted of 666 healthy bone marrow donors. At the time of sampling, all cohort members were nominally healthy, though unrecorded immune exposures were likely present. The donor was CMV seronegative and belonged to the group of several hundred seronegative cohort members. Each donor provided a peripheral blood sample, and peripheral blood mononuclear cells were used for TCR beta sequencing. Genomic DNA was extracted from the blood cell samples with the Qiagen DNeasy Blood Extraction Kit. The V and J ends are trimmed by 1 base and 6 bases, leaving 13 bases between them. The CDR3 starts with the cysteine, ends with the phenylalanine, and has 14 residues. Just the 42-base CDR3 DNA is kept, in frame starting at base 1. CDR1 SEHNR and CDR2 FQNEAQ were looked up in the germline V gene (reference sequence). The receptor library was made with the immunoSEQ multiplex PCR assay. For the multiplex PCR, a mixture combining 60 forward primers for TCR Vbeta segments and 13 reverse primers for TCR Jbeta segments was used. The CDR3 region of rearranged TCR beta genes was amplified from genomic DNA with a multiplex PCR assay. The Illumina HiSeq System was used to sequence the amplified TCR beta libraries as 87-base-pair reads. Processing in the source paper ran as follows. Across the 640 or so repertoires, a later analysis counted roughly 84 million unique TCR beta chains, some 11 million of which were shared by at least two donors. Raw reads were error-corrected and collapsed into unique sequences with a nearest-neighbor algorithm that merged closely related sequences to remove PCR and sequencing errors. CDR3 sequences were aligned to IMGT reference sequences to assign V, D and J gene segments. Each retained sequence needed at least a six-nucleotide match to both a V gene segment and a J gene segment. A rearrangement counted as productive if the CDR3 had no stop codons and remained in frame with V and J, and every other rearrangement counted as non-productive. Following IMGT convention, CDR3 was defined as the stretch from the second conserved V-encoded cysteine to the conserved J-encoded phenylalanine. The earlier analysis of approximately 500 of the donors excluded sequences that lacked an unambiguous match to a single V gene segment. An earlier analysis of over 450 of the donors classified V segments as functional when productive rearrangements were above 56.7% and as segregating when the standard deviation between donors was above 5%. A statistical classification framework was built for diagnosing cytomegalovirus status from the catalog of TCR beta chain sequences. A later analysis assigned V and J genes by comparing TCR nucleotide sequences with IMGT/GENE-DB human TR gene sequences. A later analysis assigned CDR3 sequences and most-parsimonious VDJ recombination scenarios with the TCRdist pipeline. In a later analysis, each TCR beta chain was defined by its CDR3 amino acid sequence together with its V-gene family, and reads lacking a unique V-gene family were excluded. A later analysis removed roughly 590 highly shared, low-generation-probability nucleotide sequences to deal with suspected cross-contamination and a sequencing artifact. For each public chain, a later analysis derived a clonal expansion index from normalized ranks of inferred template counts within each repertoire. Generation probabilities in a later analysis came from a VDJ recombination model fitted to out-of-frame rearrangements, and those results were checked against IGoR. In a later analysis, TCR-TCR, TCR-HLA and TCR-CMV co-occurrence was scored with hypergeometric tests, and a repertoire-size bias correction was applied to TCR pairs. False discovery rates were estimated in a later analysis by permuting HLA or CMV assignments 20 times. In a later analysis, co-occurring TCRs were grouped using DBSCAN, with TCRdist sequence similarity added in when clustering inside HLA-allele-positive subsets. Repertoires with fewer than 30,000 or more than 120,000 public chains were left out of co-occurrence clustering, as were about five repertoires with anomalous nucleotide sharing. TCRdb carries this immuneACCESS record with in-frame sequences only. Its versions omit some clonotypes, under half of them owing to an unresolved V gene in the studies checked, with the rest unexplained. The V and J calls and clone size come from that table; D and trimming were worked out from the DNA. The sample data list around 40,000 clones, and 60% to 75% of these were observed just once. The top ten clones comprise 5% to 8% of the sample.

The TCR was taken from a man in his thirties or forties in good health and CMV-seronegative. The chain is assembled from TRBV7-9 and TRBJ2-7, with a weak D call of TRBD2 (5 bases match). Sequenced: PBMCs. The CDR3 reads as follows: CASSLVGERAEQYF. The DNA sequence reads TGTGCCAGCAGCTTAGTTGGGGAGAGGGCCGAGCAGTACTTC.